This TCR beta chain was identified during a study of technical replicates of blood from a handful of donors. CDR1 is SGHAT and CDR2 is FQDESV in the germline V gene (reference sequence). There are 16 residues in the CDR3. The junction had 9 bases not matched to a gene; V was cut back by 4 bases and J by 2 bases. Using immunoSEQ multiplex PCR, the repertoire was profiled, and TCRdb retains in-frame clones only, with some absent. The sample shows about 66,000 clones, approximately 87% of them seen only once. This sequence was found in a human donor in good health. Some clones in this sample may be carry-over from other donors' samples. Specimen: PBMCs. This chain links TRBV11-1 with TRBJ2-5, with 8 bases matching TRBD2. The CDR3 reads CASSSRVAGIQETQYF. The CDR3 DNA is TGTGCCAGCAGCTCTAGGGTAGCGGGGATTCAAGAGACCCAGTACTTC. The full variable domain, in which reference TRBV11-1 and TRBJ2-5 provide the parts outside the CDR3, is EAEVAQSPRYKITEKSQAVAFWCDPISGHATLYWYRQILGQGPELLVQFQDESVVDDSQLPKDRFSAERLKGVDSTLKIQPAELGDSAMYLCASSSRVAGIQETQYFGPGTRLLVL.